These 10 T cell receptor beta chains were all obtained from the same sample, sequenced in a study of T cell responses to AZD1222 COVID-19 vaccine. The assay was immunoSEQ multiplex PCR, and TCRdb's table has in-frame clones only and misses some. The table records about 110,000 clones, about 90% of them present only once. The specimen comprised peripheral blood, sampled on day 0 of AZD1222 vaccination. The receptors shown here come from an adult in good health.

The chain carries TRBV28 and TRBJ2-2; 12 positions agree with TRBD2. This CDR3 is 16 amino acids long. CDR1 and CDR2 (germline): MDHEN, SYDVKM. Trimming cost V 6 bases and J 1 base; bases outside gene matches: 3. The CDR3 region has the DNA TGTGCCAGCAGACTAGCGGGGGGTTTGAACACCGGGGAGCTGTTTTTT. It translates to CASRLAGGLNTGELFF.

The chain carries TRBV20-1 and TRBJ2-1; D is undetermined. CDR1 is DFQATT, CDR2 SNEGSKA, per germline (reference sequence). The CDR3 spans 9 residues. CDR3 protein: CKYYNEQFF. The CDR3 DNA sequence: TGCAAGTACTACAATGAGCAGTTCTTC.

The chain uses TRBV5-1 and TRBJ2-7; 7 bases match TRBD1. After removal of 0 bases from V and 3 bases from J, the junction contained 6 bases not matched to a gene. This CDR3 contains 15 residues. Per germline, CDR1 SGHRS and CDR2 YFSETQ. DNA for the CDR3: TGCGCCAGCAGCTTGGGATCCACAGGGGTCTACGAGCAGTACTTC. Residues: CASSLGSTGVYEQYF.

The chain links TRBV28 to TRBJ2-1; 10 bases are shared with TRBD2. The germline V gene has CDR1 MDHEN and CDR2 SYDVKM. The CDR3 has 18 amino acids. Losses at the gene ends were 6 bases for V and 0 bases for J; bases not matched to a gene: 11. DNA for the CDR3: TGTGCCAGCAGACCTATAGCGGGGGGAATTAGCTCCTACAATGAGCAGTTCTTC. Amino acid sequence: CASRPIAGGISSYNEQFF.

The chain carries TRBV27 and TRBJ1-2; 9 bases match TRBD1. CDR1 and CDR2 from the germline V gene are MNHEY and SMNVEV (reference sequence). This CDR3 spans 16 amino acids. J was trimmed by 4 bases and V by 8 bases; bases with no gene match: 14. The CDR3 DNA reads TGTGCCAGCGGGACACCGGGACAGGGTTTTCTCTATGGCTACACCTTC. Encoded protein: CASGTPGQGFLYGYTF.

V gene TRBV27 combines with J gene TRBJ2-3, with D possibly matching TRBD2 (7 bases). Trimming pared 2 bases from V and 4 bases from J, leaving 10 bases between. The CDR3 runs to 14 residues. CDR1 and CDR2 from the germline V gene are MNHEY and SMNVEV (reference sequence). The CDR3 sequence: CASSLAGAADTQYF. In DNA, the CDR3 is TGTGCCAGCAGTTTAGCGGGGGCGGCAGATACGCAGTATTTT.

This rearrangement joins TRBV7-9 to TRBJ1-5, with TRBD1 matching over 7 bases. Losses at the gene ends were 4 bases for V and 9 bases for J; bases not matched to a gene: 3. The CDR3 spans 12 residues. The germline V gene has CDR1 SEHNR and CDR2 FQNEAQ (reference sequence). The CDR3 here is CASSYQGGPQHF. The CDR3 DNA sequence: TGTGCCAGCAGCTACCAGGGGGGGCCCCAGCATTTT.

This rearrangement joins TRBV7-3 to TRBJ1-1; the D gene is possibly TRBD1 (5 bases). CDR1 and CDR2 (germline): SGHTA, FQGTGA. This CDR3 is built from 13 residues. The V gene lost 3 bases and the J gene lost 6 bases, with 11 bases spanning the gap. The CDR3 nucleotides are TGTGCCAGCAGCTTCAGGGATGTGGCTGAAGCTTTCTTT. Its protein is CASSFRDVAEAFF.

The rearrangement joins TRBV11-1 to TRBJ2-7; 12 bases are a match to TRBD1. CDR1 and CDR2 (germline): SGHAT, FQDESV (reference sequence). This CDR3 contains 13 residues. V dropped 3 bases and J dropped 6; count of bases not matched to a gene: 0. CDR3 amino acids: CASSLGQGAEQYF. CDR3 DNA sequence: TGTGCCAGCAGCTTGGGACAGGGGGCCGAGCAGTACTTC.

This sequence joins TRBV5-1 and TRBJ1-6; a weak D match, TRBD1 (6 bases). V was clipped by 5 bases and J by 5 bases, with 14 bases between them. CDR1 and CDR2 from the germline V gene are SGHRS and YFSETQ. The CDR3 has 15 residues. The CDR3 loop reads CASRGTGTNNSPLHF. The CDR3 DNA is TGCGCCAGCAGAGGTACCGGGACAAATAATTCACCCCTCCACTTT.